This TCR beta chain comes out of a study of neurological immune-mediated disorders. General study results and limits: Multiple sclerosis, the disease with the least TCR clonal expansion, fell below healthy controls, whereas HTLV-1-associated myelopathy showed the most.

This CDR3 comprises 12 residues. The germline V gene encodes CDR1 DFQATT and CDR2 SNEGSKA (reference sequence). V lost 1 base to trimming and J lost 11 bases, with 14 bases between them. The sample holds many counts of this clonotype. As yet, its antigen is unknown. The time point here: longitudinal time-point 3. The authors produced cDNA by 5'RACE using 10-nucleotide random UMIs. TCRdb reprocessed the 5' RACE reads via MiXCR and lists one record per CDR3 protein. The table lists roughly 57,000 distinct CDR3 sequences, more than 7% of them singletons. Material: PBMCs. The TCR originated in a woman in her thirties or forties in good health. The chain recombines TRBV20-1 with TRBJ1-1, with D possibly TRBD1 on 6 matching bases. The CDR3 region is CSARGDKSWAFF. The CDR3 nucleotides read TGCAGTGCTAGAGGGGACAAATCATGGGCTTTCTTT.